A selection of T cell receptor beta chains follows, all from one sample in a study of response to subunit inactivated influenza vaccine. In TCRdb, the RT-PCR reads were re-called with MiXCR into one record per CDR3 protein. The sample has 650,000 to 700,000 distinct CDR3 sequences, about a sixth seen once. The sample consisted of PBMCs from blood, taken 11 to 12 days after vaccination. The receptors come from a man over 45 who received an inactivated influenza vaccine. Each CDR3 is given with its conserved first and last residue.

J gene | V gene | CDR3 protein
TRBJ2-2 | TRBV20-1 | CSAHIRTSGRAGTGELFF
TRBJ2-1 | TRBV7-2 | CASSLAASGGVNEQFF
TRBJ2-3 | TRBV7-2 | CASSLAPSGRTDTQYF
TRBJ1-1 | TRBV5-1 | CASSPPGRNMNTEAFF
TRBJ2-4 | TRBV28 | CASSPSRANIQYF
TRBJ2-2 | TRBV10-3 | CAISESAGELFF
TRBJ2-5 | TRBV2 | CASRAVETQYF
TRBJ1-1 | TRBV3-1 | CASSQPTRNTEAFF
TRBJ2-6 | TRBV6-2/TRBV6-3 | CASNPQVGANVLTF
TRBJ2-2 | TRBV4-3 | CASSHLRVGGDTGELFF
TRBJ2-7 | TRBV25-1 | CASSAGLEGAYEQYF
TRBJ1-2 | TRBV20-1 | CSAGLLARGYTF
TRBJ1-5 | TRBV6-1 | CASRLDRGQPQHF
TRBJ1-2 | TRBV9 | CASSPDKGNYGYTF
TRBJ2-1 | TRBV5-1 | CASSLENLDYNEQFF
TRBJ2-7 | TRBV19 | CASSIFGQGYEQYF
TRBJ2-5 | TRBV7-9 | CASSPHGETQYF
TRBJ1-1 | TRBV28 | CASRLPLDRYEAFF
TRBJ2-2 | TRBV24-1 | CATSDAGLSGELFF
TRBJ2-5 | TRBV29-1 | CSSSPQGPGETQYF
TRBJ2-1 | TRBV20-1 | CSASSGRRYEQFF
TRBJ2-2 | TRBV9 | CASSATGGAGELFF
TRBJ1-4 | TRBV5-1 | CASSLAGKTNEKLFF
TRBJ2-5 | TRBV7-2 | CASSFWTGQETQYF
TRBJ1-6 | TRBV3-1 | CASSQEGGAYSPLHF
TRBJ1-4 | TRBV6-1 | CASSVSGVTNEKLFF
TRBJ2-1 | TRBV7-9 | CASSSLGEWDEQFF
TRBJ2-3 | TRBV12-3/TRBV12-4 | CASSFPQGAGDTQYF
TRBJ2-1 | TRBV12-3/TRBV12-4 | CASSWLQISYNEQFF
TRBJ2-6 | TRBV6-1 | CASSQTHGGGANVLTF
TRBJ1-4 | TRBV28 | CASRWKQGASAKLFF
TRBJ1-1 | TRBV3-1 | CASSSSSAGGTEAFF
TRBJ2-2 | TRBV3-1 | CASSPRGTGGTGELFF
TRBJ2-3 | TRBV11-2 | CASSTQTSPGTDTQYF
TRBJ2-3 | TRBV12-3/TRBV12-4 | CASSWDRGIGTSSDTQYF
TRBJ1-5 | TRBV29-1 | CSVAKGGTGANQPQHF
TRBJ2-1 | TRBV27 | CASSSRGRLSYNEQFF
TRBJ2-5 | TRBV7-9 | CASIQTGMYQETQYF
TRBJ1-4 | TRBV6-5 | CASTYQTGYEKLFF
TRBJ2-7 | TRBV29-1 | CSVGLLMGEQYF
TRBJ2-6 | TRBV5-1 | CASSLSPGANVLTF